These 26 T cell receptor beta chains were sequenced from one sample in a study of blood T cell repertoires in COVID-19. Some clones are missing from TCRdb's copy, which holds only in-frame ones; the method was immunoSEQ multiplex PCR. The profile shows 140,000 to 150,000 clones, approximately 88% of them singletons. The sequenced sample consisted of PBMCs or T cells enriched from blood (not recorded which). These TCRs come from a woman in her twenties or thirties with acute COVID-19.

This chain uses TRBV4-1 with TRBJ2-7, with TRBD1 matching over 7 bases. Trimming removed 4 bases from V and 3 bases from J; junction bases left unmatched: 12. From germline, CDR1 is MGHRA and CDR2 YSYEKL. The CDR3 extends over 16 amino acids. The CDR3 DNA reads TGCGCCAGCAGCCCAAGTCCCAGACAGGGCGGCTACGAGCAGTACTTC. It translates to CASSPSPRQGGYEQYF.

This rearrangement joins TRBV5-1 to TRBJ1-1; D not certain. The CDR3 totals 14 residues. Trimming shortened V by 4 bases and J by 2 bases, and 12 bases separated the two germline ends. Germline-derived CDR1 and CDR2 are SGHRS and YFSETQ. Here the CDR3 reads CASSASVPNTEAFF. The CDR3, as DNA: TGCGCCAGCAGCGCGAGTGTTCCCAACACTGAAGCTTTCTTT. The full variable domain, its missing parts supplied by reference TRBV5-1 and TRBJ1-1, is KAGVTQTPRYLIKTRGQQVTLSCSPISGHRSVSWYQQTPGQGLQFLFEYFSETQRNKGNFPGRFSGRQFSNSRSEMNVSTLELGDSALYLCASSASVPNTEAFFGQGTRLTVV.

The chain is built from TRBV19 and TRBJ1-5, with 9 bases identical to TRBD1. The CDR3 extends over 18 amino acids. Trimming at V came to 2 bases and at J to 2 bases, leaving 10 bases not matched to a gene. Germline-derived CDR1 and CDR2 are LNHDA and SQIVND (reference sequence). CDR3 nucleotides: TGTGCCAGTAGTATAACCACAGGGGGCGTTCGTGGCAATCAGCCCCAGCATTTT. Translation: CASSITTGGVRGNQPQHF.

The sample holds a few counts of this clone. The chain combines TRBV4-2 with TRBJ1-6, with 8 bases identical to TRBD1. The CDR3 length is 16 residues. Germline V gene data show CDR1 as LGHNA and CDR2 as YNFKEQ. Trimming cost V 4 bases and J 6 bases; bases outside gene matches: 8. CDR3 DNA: TGTGCCAGCAGCCCACTGTCGGGACAGGCTAATTCACCCCTCCACTTT. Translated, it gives CASSPLSGQANSPLHF.

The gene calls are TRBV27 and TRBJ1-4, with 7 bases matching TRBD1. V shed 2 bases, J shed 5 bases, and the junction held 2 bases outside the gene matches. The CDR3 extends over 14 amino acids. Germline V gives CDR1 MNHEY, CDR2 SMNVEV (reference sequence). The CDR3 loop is CASSLSRGNEKLFF. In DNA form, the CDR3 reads TGTGCCAGCAGTTTAAGCAGGGGGAATGAAAAACTGTTTTTT.

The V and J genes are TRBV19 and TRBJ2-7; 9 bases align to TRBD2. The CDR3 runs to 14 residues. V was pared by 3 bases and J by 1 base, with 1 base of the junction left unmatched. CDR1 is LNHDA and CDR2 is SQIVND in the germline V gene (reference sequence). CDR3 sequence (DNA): TGTGCCAGTAGTATGACTAGCGGTTCCTACGAGCAGTACTTC. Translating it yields CASSMTSGSYEQYF. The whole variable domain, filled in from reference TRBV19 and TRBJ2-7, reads DGGITQSPKYLFRKEGQNVTLSCEQNLNHDAMYWYRQDPGQGLRLIYYSQIVNDFQKGDIAEGYSVSREKKESFPLTVTSAQKNPTAFYLCASSMTSGSYEQYFGPGTRLTVT.

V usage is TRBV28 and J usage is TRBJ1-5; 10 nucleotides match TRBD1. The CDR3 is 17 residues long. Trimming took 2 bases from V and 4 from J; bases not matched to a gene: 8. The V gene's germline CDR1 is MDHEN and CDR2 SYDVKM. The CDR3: CASSLDIGTGENQPQHF. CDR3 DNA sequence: TGTGCCAGCAGTTTAGATATAGGGACAGGGGAGAATCAGCCCCAGCATTTT.

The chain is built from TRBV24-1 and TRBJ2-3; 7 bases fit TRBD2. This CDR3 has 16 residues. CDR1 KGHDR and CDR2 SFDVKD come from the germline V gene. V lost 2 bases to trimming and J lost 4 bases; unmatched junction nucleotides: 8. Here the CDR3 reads CATSDSGEGGADTQYF. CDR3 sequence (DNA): TGTGCCACCAGTGATTCGGGGGAGGGTGGAGCAGATACGCAGTATTTT.

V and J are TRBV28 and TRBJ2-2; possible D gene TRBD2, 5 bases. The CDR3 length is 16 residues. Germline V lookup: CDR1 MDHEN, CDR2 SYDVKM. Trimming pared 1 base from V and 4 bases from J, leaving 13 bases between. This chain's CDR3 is CASSLFRGSGTGELFF. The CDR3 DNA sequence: TGTGCCAGCAGTTTATTCCGGGGATCGGGCACCGGGGAGCTGTTTTTT.

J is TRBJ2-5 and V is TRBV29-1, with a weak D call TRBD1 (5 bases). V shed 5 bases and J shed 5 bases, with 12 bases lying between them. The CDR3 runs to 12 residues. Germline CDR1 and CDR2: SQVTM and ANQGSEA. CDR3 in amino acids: CSVNQGLETQYF. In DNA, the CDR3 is TGCAGCGTTAACCAGGGATTGGAGACCCAGTACTTC.

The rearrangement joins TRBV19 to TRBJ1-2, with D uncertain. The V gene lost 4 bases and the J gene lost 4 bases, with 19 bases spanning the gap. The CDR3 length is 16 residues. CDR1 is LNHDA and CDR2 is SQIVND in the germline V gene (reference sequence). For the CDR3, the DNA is TGTGCCAGTAGTACTCCTCCCGGCGAGGTCGGCTATGGCTACACCTTC. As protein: CASSTPPGEVGYGYTF.

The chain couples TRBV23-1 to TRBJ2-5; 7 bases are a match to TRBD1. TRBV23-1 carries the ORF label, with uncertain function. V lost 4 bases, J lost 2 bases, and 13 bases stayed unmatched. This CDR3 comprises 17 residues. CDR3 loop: CASSPGLDRSGQETQYF. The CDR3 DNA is TGCGCCAGCAGTCCAGGGCTGGACAGGAGTGGACAAGAGACCCAGTACTTC.

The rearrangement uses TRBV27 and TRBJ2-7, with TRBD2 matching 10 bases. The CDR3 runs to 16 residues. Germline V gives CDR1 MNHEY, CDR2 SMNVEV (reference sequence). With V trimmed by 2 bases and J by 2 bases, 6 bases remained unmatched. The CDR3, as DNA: TGTGCCAGCAGTTTAATTGGTAGCGGGGGGACCTACGAGCAGTACTTC. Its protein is CASSLIGSGGTYEQYF.

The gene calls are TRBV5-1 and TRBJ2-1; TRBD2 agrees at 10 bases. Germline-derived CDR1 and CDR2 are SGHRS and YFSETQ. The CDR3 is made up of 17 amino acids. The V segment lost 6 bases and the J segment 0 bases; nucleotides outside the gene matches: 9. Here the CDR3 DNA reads TGCGCCAGCATCGGACTAGCGGCCGAGAGCTCCTACAATGAGCAGTTCTTC. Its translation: CASIGLAAESSYNEQFF.

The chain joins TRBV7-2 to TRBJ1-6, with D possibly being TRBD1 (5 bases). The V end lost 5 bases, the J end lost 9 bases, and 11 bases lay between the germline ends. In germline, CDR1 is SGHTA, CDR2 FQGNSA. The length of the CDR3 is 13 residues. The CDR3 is CASSADRTSPLHF. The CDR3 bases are TGTGCCAGCAGCGCAGACAGAACTTCACCCCTCCACTTT.

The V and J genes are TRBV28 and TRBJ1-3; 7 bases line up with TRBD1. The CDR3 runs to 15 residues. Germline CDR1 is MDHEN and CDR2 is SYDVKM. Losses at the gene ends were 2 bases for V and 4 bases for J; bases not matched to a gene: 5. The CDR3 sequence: CASSLEGGAGNTIYF. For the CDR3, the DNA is TGTGCCAGCAGTTTAGAAGGGGGCGCGGGAAACACCATATATTTT.

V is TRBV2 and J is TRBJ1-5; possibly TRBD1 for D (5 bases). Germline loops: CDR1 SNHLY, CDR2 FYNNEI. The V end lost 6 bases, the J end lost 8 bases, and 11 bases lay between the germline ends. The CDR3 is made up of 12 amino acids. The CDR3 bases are TGTGCCAGCAGGTTTGGGGGGGAGCCCCAGCATTTT. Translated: CASRFGGEPQHF.

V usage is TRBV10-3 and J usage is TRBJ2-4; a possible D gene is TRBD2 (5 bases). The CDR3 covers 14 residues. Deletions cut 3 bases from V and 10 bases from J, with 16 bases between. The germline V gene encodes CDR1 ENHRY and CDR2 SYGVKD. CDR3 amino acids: CAISDRLAEGIQYF. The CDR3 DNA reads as TGTGCCATCAGTGATCGGCTAGCAGAGGGTATTCAGTACTTC.

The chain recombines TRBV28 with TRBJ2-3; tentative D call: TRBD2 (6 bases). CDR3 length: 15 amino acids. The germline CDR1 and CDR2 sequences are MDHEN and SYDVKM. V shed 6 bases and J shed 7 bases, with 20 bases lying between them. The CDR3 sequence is CASRPTSFDDNTQYF. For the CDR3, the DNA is TGTGCCAGCAGGCCGACTAGTTTCGATGACAATACGCAGTATTTT.

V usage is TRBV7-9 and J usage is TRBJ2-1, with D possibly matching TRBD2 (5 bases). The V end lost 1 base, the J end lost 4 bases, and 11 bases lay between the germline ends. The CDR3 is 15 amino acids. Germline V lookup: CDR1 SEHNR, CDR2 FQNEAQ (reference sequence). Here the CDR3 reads CASSLESGTYNEQFF. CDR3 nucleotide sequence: TGTGCCAGCAGCTTAGAGAGCGGAACTTACAATGAGCAGTTCTTC.

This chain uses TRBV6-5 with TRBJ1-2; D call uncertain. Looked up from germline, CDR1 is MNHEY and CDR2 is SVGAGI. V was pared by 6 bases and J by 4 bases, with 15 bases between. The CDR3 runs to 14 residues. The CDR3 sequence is CASRSLDSSYGYTF. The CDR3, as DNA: TGTGCCAGCAGAAGCCTGGATTCTAGCTATGGCTACACCTTC.

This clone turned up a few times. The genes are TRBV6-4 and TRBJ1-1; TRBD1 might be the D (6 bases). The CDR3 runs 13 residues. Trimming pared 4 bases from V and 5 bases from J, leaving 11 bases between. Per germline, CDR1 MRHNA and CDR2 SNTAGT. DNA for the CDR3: TGTGCCAGCAGTGCAGGGGAAGGGACTGAAGCTTTCTTT. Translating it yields CASSAGEGTEAFF.

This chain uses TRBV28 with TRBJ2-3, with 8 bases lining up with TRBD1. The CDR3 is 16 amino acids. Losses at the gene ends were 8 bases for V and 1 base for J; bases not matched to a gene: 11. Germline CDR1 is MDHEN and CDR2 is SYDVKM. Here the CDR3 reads CASSFFQTGGTDTQYF. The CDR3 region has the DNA TGTGCCAGCTCCTTTTTCCAGACAGGGGGCACAGATACGCAGTATTTT.

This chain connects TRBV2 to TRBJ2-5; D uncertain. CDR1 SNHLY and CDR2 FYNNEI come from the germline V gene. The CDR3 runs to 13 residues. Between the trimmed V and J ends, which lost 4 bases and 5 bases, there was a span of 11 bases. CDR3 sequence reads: CASSAVKWETQYF. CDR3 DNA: TGTGCCAGCAGTGCGGTAAAGTGGGAGACCCAGTACTTC.

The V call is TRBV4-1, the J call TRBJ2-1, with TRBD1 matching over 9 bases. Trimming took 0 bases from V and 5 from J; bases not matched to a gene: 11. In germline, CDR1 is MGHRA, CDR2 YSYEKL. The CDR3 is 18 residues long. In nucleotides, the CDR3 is TGCGCCAGCAGCCAAGATAAGGGGTGGGGACAGGGAAACAATGAGCAGTTCTTC. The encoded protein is CASSQDKGWGQGNNEQFF.

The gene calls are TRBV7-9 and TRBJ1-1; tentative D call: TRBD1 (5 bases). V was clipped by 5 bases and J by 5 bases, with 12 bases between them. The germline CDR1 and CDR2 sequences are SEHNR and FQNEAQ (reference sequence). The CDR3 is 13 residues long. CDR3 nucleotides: TGTGCCAGCAGCCAGACAGTCGGGACTGAAGCTTTCTTT. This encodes CASSQTVGTEAFF.